This T cell receptor (beta chain) comes out of a study of shared clonotypes between healthy human individuals. General study results and limits: Larger estimated richness was generally recorded for naive subsets relative to memory subsets.

Turning to this clone: Its target is not known.

Only in-frame clones appear in the TCRdb table, and some are missing; sequencing was by immunoSEQ multiplex PCR. The sample includes some 2,500,000 clones, roughly 93% of them seen just once. Per germline, CDR1 SGHRS and CDR2 YFSETQ. This CDR3 has 15 amino acids. Trimming removed 0 bases at V and 4 bases at J, with 12 bases between. The source of this sequence is a man between 18 and 29 years old in good health. Some clones in this sample may be carry-over from other donors' samples. J is TRBJ2-3 and V is TRBV5-1; either TRBD1 or TRBD2 may supply D (6 bases each). Sequencing was performed on naive CD4+ T cells from PBMCs. The subset: CD45RA+ positively selected. The CDR3 sequence is CASSLGQGRPDTQYF. CDR3 coding DNA: TGCGCCAGCAGCTTGGGGCAGGGGAGGCCAGATACGCAGTATTTT.